The 18 T cell receptor beta chains presented below share a single source sample, sequenced in a study of CD8 T cells in Susac syndrome. RNA was extracted with the RNeasy kit, and a quantity of 0.5 to 1 ug was reverse transcribed using random hexamers. Each CDR3 protein is one row after TCRdb ran MiXCR on the immunoSEQ multiplex PCR reads. The sample lists 70,000 to 95,000 distinct CDR3 sequences, 94% occurring once. Material for sequencing was CD8+ T cells from PBMCs. The receptors shown here come from a human donor with Susac syndrome.

The V and J genes are TRBV27 and TRBJ2-7, with 11 bases fitting TRBD2. The V segment lost 3 bases and the J segment 4 bases; nucleotides outside the gene matches: 8. The V gene's germline CDR1 is MNHEY and CDR2 SMNVEV (reference sequence). The CDR3 extends over 16 amino acids. CDR3 in DNA: TGTGCCAGCAGTTTGTCAGGACTAGCGGGCTATTACGAGCAGTACTTC. Its translation: CASSLSGLAGYYEQYF.

This chain connects TRBV19 to TRBJ2-2, with 7 bases lining up with TRBD1. Germline values: CDR1 LNHDA, CDR2 SQIVND (reference sequence). There are 16 residues in the CDR3. With 10 bases clipped from V and 1 base from J, the junction kept 12 bases outside the gene matches. This chain's CDR3 is CATLTTGTVNTGELFF. In DNA, the CDR3 is TGTGCCACCCTAACCACCGGGACAGTGAACACCGGGGAGCTGTTTTTT.

The rearrangement joins TRBV28 to TRBJ2-3, with 7 bases identical to TRBD2. J gave up 4 bases and V 4 bases, and 14 bases lay outside the gene matches. The CDR3 sequence is 17 residues long. CDR1 is MDHEN, CDR2 SYDVKM, per germline. The CDR3 coding sequence is TGTGCCAGCAGTTCGCCCGCTAGACTAGCAATGGCAGATACGCAGTATTTT. Amino acids: CASSSPARLAMADTQYF.

The V call is TRBV28, the J call TRBJ1-1; tentative D call: TRBD1 (5 bases). Trimming took 6 bases from V and 0 from J, leaving 14 bases between them. The CDR3 sequence is 15 residues long. The germline V gene encodes CDR1 MDHEN and CDR2 SYDVKM. CDR3 in amino acids: CASSWRGTVNTEAFF. CDR3 in DNA: TGTGCCAGCAGCTGGAGAGGGACCGTGAACACTGAAGCTTTCTTT.

This chain connects TRBV27 to TRBJ1-2; D unresolved. CDR1 is MNHEY, CDR2 SMNVEV, per germline (reference sequence). V lost 7 bases to trimming and J lost 8 bases, with 20 bases between them. The CDR3 contains 14 residues. The CDR3 here is CASTPEVGREGYTF. CDR3 in DNA: TGTGCCAGCACGCCCGAGGTAGGGCGGGAAGGCTACACCTTC.

The rearrangement links TRBV6-5 to TRBJ2-5; D may be TRBD1 or TRBD2 (6 bases each). V was trimmed by 5 bases and J by 5 bases, leaving 12 bases between them. Germline V gene lookup returns CDR1 MNHEY and CDR2 SVGAGI. The CDR3 is made up of 13 amino acids. In DNA form, the CDR3 reads TGTGCCAGCAGTAAGGGGGGCGCGGAGACCCAGTACTTC. It codes for CASSKGGAETQYF.

The V gene is TRBV20-1, the J gene TRBJ1-1; TRBD1 is a possible D gene (5 bases). The CDR3 extends over 13 amino acids. CDR1 and CDR2 (germline): DFQATT, SNEGSKA (reference sequence). Deletions cut 3 bases from V and 0 bases from J, with 8 bases between. The CDR3 DNA sequence: TGCAGTGCTAGGGGACGGCTGAACACTGAAGCTTTCTTT. This encodes CSARGRLNTEAFF.

This chain connects TRBV3-1 to TRBJ2-5; D is tentatively TRBD1 or TRBD2 (5 bases each). The CDR3 is made up of 18 amino acids. V dropped 0 bases and J dropped 1 base, with 18 bases sitting between them. Per germline, CDR1 LGHDT and CDR2 YNNKEL (reference sequence). CDR3 in amino acids: CASSQDRGPIPIQETQYF. CDR3 coding DNA: TGTGCCAGCAGCCAAGATCGGGGACCCATCCCCATCCAAGAGACCCAGTACTTC.

This clonotype is a singleton in its sample. The chain employs TRBV7-8 and TRBJ1-6; D unresolved. CDR1 SGHVS and CDR2 FQNEAQ come from the germline V gene. Trimming removed 3 bases from V and 0 bases from J, with 12 bases in between. This CDR3 contains 17 residues. The CDR3, as DNA: TGTGCCAGCAGCTTGCAATTACAGATCTCCTATAATTCACCCCTCCACTTT. Translation: CASSLQLQISYNSPLHF. The full variable domain, in which reference TRBV7-8 and TRBJ1-6 provide the parts outside the CDR3, is GAGVSQSPRYKVAKRGQDVALRCDPISGHVSLFWYQQALGQGPEFLTYFQNEAQLDKSGLPSDRFFAERPEGSVSTLKIQRTQQEDSAVYLCASSLQLQISYNSPLHFGNGTRLTVT.

The chain is built from TRBV30 and TRBJ1-3; D gene unclear. Germline-derived CDR1 and CDR2 are GTSNPN and SVGIG (reference sequence). V shed 0 bases and J shed 1 base, with 13 bases lying between them. The CDR3 runs 16 residues. Here the CDR3 reads CAWSVLTISSGNTIYF. CDR3 DNA sequence: TGTGCCTGGAGTGTACTGACAATCAGTTCTGGAAACACCATATATTTT.

V is TRBV19 and J is TRBJ2-5, with TRBD2 identical over 10 bases. The germline V gene has CDR1 LNHDA and CDR2 SQIVND (reference sequence). The CDR3 has 15 residues. V shed 3 bases and J 1 base; nucleotides not matched to a gene: 2. The CDR3 DNA reads TGTGCCAGTAGTATCCGGACTAGCGGCCAAGAGACCCAGTACTTC. Its translation is CASSIRTSGQETQYF.

This clonotype was observed a single time. This chain connects TRBV7-9 to TRBJ1-2; perhaps TRBD1 as D (5 bases). Germline-derived CDR1 and CDR2 are SEHNR and FQNEAQ (reference sequence). The V gene lost 2 bases and the J gene lost 6 bases, with 16 bases spanning the gap. The CDR3 length is 15 residues. The CDR3 protein is CASSLPDGGRNGYTF. CDR3 in DNA: TGTGCCAGCAGCTTACCCGATGGGGGAAGAAATGGCTACACCTTC.

V is TRBV4-3 and J is TRBJ2-7; TRBD2 aligns across 7 bases. Losses at the gene ends were 0 bases for V and 3 bases for J; bases not matched to a gene: 5. The CDR3 contains 15 residues. Germline CDR1 reads LGHNA; CDR2 reads YSLEER. The DNA for the CDR3 is TGCGCCAGCAGCCAAGATACTAGCGCGAACTACGAGCAGTACTTC. It specifies CASSQDTSANYEQYF.

V is TRBV6-5 and J is TRBJ2-7, with 10 positions matching TRBD2. Germline CDR1 is MNHEY and CDR2 is SVGAGI. The CDR3 contains 13 residues. Unmatched junction bases numbered 6, after V lost 6 bases and J lost 7 bases. The CDR3 spells CASRPVLAGEQYF. As DNA, the CDR3 is TGTGCCAGCAGGCCCGTACTAGCGGGGGAGCAGTACTTC.

The genes are TRBV7-9 and TRBJ2-3, with TRBD2 as a possible D gene (5 bases). This CDR3 is 15 amino acids long. Germline lookup yields CDR1 SEHNR and CDR2 FQNEAQ (reference sequence). V lost 5 bases and J lost 0, with 12 bases in between. CDR3 sequence: CASSPGAVSTDTQYF. As DNA, the CDR3 is TGTGCCAGCAGCCCAGGAGCGGTTAGCACAGATACGCAGTATTTT.

The chain links TRBV12-3 or TRBV12-4 to TRBJ2-7, with 9 bases lining up with TRBD2. V was pared by 0 bases and J by 5 bases, with 2 bases of the junction left unmatched. The CDR3 is made up of 14 amino acids. CDR3: CASSLAGLADEQYF. The CDR3 DNA is TGTGCCAGCAGTTTAGCGGGACTAGCTGACGAGCAGTACTTC.

This chain joins TRBV6-2 or TRBV6-3 and TRBJ2-5; D might be TRBD2 (6 bases). Per the germline V gene, CDR1 is MNHEY and CDR2 is SVGEGT. Trimming removed 5 bases at V and 6 bases at J, with 10 bases between. This CDR3 has 12 residues. The CDR3: CASSPGRKTQYF. The CDR3 coding sequence is TGTGCCAGCAGTCCCGGGAGAAAGACCCAGTACTTC.

This chain links TRBV5-1 with TRBJ1-5; D call uncertain. Germline values: CDR1 SGHRS, CDR2 YFSETQ. V was cut by 0 bases and J by 2 bases, with 9 bases left in between. This CDR3 region has 15 residues. This CDR3 reads CASSLGASGNQPQHF. The CDR3, as DNA: TGCGCCAGCAGCTTGGGAGCCTCGGGCAATCAGCCCCAGCATTTT.